This T cell receptor (beta chain) was sequenced for a study of shared T cell receptors in the human thymus. Here immunoSEQ multiplex PCR was the method, and the copy in TCRdb shows in-frame clones only, minus some. The sample comprises roughly 560,000 clones, roughly 74% of which are singletons, and roughly 0.013% rests with the top ten. The J segment lost 3 bases and the V segment lost 4 bases, leaving 6 bases of the junction unmatched. The CDR3 covers 14 residues. Germline V gene sequence: CDR1 SGHNT, CDR2 YYREEE (reference sequence). This sample also belongs to another study, concerning human thymus T cells. That work states: Corrective heart surgery yielded resections, and these provided the thymus tissue. Apparent skewing of V and J gene usage characterized both thymic and blood repertoires.

What was sequenced was thymocytes. The chain combines TRBV5-4 with TRBJ2-5, with 7 positions matching TRBD1. The receptor's source is a boy in the first two years of life with a congenital heart defect. Here the CDR3 reads CASSPRDREETQYF. CDR3 coding DNA: TGTGCCAGCAGCCCCCGGGACAGAGAAGAGACCCAGTACTTC.